Listed here is a single T cell receptor (beta chain). Its antigen is currently not known. No qualities accompany the bases; no much larger clone lies one base away. Measured from the cysteine to the phenylalanine, the CDR3 is 13 residues long. The retained sequence is limited to the CDR3, 39 bases, with the frame set at the first base. The germline V gene (reference sequence) sets CDR1 to SGHNT and CDR2 to YYREEE. The germline ends are 9 bases apart after V is trimmed by 5 bases and J by 3 bases. Dithiothreitol, EDTA incubations and collagenase D digestion were used to isolate intraepithelial and lamina propria lymphocytes from graft specimens. Bulk TCR-beta sequencing was performed on serial intestinal graft biopsy specimens collected as late as 600 days after transplant. The data derive from a study of graft-versus-host responses after intestinal transplantation (TCRdb year 2021). A note on the overall study: Recipients received multivisceral, liver-intestinal, or isolated intestinal transplants. Alloreactive clones were identified by sequencing pre-transplant mixed lymphocyte reaction products and comparing them with unstimulated pre-transplant donor and recipient T cells. Every recipient was given anti-thymocyte globulin induction, followed by around three years of maintenance tacrolimus and steroids. Bulk TCR-beta CDR3 sequencing was used to track graft-versus-host and host-versus-graft alloreactive T cell clones in the graft, circulation and bone marrow after intestinal transplantation. A peak of at least 4% donor T cells among recipient peripheral blood mononuclear cells was the definition used for donor T cell macrochimerism. The cohort enrolled about two dozen intestinal transplant recipients, one of whom was a retransplant, and a few patients without pretransplant specimens were excluded. Rather than being sequenced by the commercial service, samples from a few later patients were sequenced in-house on an Illumina MiSeq and processed with MiXCR. General study outcomes and caveats: Early after transplant, peak levels of circulating GvH clones were found to be associated with declines in HvG clones. GvH clones were detected in recipient bone marrow, and some appeared earlier in ileal mucosa or blood, consistent with an intestinal mucosal origin. The relatively low number and heterogeneity of intestinal transplant patients limited the conclusions. In the allografts of patients with donor T cell macrochimerism, GvH to HvG T cell clonal ratios were high.

Library creation used the immunoSEQ multiplex PCR assay. Adaptive Biotechnologies carried out high-throughput TCR-beta CDR3 sequencing of genomic DNA for most patients. Regarding the original processing steps: Adaptive's ImmunoSEQ software was the source of the TCR sequencing data for 18 patients, while three other patients were processed with MiXCR and VDJtools. CDR3 nucleotide sequences shared by donor and recipient were removed because the origin of these sequences could not be assigned. To count as alloreactive, a clone needed at least 2-fold expansion over unstimulated cells and a minimum CFSE-low frequency of 0.002% (template counts) or 0.001% (read counts). A clone was considered mappable if detected in the sequenced pre-transplant spleen, lymph node, or MLR CFSE-low populations of the donor or recipient. Cumulative frequency of alloreactive clones was calculated as a percentage of all sequences weighted by copy number. Sourced from immuneACCESS, this table was stored by TCRdb with only in-frame sequences that have V and J called. A share of the clones is absent; for the studies checked, an unresolved V gene accounts for under half, and the remainder has no known explanation. That table is the source of V, J and clone size, and D and trimming were worked out from the DNA. This sample is represented by fewer than 10,000 clones; roughly 79% of them were singletons. 20% to 25% of the sample is taken by the ten largest.

Recombination connected TRBV5-4 to TRBJ1-5; no D gene can be assigned with confidence. The sample consisted of ileum tissue, taken about 440 days after intestinal transplantation. This receptor was obtained from a human patient who received an intestinal transplant, so some T cells may come from the graft donor. The encoded CDR3 is CASSSGLNQPQHF. The nucleotides read TGTGCCAGCAGTTCAGGACTCAATCAGCCCCAGCATTTT. Here the CDR3 is joined to the reference TRBV5-4 and TRBJ1-5 genes, and the full variable domain is: ETGVTQSPTHLIKTRGQQVTLRCSSQSGHNTVSWYQQALGQGPQFIFQYYREEENGRGNFPPRFSGLQFPNYSSELNVNALELDDSALYLCASSSGLNQPQHFGDGTRLSIL.